These 11 T cell receptor beta chains came from one sample sequenced in a study of T-cell memory formation after mild COVID-19. TCRdb fed the 5' RACE reads into MiXCR, producing one record per CDR3 protein. The sample carries approximately 300,000 distinct CDR3 sequences, around a sixth recorded once. Sequenced input: PBMCs or a T cell subset sorted from them (not recorded which). The origin of the receptors is a man younger than 30 who had mild COVID-19 (a few samples of this study predate the infection). Cell type and time point are not known.

This clonotype has only a few counts. The J gene is TRBJ2-2, the V gene TRBV6-5, with D tentatively TRBD2 (5 bases). CDR3 size: 15 residues. The germline gives CDR1 MNHEY, CDR2 SVGAGI. V gave up 5 bases and J gave up 6 bases, with 16 bases separating them. The CDR3 is CASSPPRGNPGELFF. The CDR3 nucleotides are TGTGCCAGCAGTCCCCCCCGAGGGAATCCCGGGGAGCTGTTTTTT.

This clonotype was counted between two and nine times. The chain joins TRBV7-2 to TRBJ1-2, with D uncertain. CDR3 length: 11 residues. The germline V gene encodes CDR1 SGHTA and CDR2 FQGNSA. The V gene lost 8 bases and the J gene lost 5 bases, with 9 bases spanning the gap. The CDR3 sequence: CASGVEYGYTF. The CDR3 DNA sequence: TGTGCCAGCGGGGTAGAATATGGCTACACCTTC.

This clonotype was observed a handful of times. V usage is TRBV5-1 and J usage is TRBJ1-1, with 11 bases lining up with TRBD1. CDR1 SGHRS and CDR2 YFSETQ come from the germline V gene. V lost 4 bases and J lost 5; bases outside the gene matches: 7. This CDR3 has 15 amino acids. The CDR3 protein is CASSHGQGAVTEAFF. CDR3 coding DNA: TGCGCCAGCAGCCATGGACAGGGGGCGGTAACTGAAGCTTTCTTT.

This clonotype was detected only a few times. The chain links TRBV7-2 to TRBJ1-5; no clear D. The length of the CDR3 is 14 residues. Between the trimmed V and J ends, which lost 1 base and 2 bases, there was a span of 6 bases. CDR1 is SGHTA and CDR2 is FQGNSA in the germline V gene. The CDR3 nucleotides are TGTGCCAGCAGCTTAGTACTGCGCAATCAGCCCCAGCATTTT. This encodes CASSLVLRNQPQHF. Based on the CDR3 plus reference TRBV7-2 and TRBJ1-5, the full variable domain is GAGVSQSPSNKVTEKGKDVELRCDPISGHTALYWYRQSLGQGLEFLIYFQGNSAPDKSGLPSDRFSAERTGGSVSTLTIQRTQQEDSAVYLCASSLVLRNQPQHFGDGTRLSIL.

There are many counts of this clonotype. The chain uses TRBV11-1 and TRBJ2-2, with D unresolved. V shed 4 bases and J shed 6 bases, with 9 bases lying between them. The germline V gene has CDR1 SGHAT and CDR2 FQDESV (reference sequence). This CDR3 region has 13 residues. CDR3 DNA: TGTGCCAGCAGCTCAAGTTCCCCCGGGGAGCTGTTTTTT. This gives the protein CASSSSSPGELFF.

This clonotype was counted between two and nine times. V and J are TRBV18 and TRBJ2-5, with 10 bases that match TRBD2. The CDR3 totals 16 residues. CDR1 is KGHSH and CDR2 is LQKENI in the germline V gene. V gave up 2 bases and J gave up 4 bases; unmatched junction bases: 7. CDR3 bases: TGTGCCAGCTCACCAACTCTAGCGGGGGTTATAGAGACCCAGTACTTC. It translates to CASSPTLAGVIETQYF.

This clonotype has more than one count but fewer than ten. V gene TRBV12-3 or TRBV12-4 combines with J gene TRBJ1-2; 9 bases are shared with TRBD1. The CDR3 contains 15 residues. The J segment lost 5 bases and the V segment lost 6 bases, leaving 10 bases of the junction unmatched. The CDR3 sequence is CASRPGTGRLYGYTF. The CDR3 nucleotides read TGTGCCAGCAGGCCCGGGACAGGGAGATTATATGGCTACACCTTC.

This clonotype was observed once. The genes are TRBV6-5 and TRBJ1-1; a weak D match, TRBD1 (6 bases). In germline, CDR1 is MNHEY, CDR2 SVGAGI. The CDR3 has 14 amino acids. Trimming shortened V by 2 bases and J by 6 bases, and 13 bases separated the two germline ends. CDR3 sequence reads: CASSYQNEGAEAFF. The CDR3 nucleotides read TGTGCCAGCAGTTACCAAAACGAGGGGGCTGAAGCTTTCTTT.

In its sample, this clonotype was seen a few times. The chain is built from TRBV9 and TRBJ2-7; 11 nucleotides line up with TRBD1. With V trimmed by 0 bases and J by 7 bases, 6 bases remained unmatched. Germline CDR1 and CDR2: SGDLS and YYNGEE. This CDR3 region has 15 residues. This chain's CDR3 is CASSVDGQGAREQYF. As DNA, the CDR3 is TGTGCCAGCAGCGTAGATGGACAGGGGGCGCGGGAGCAGTACTTC.

This clonotype showed up many times. V usage is TRBV9 and J usage is TRBJ1-1; TRBD1 matches 7 bases. The CDR3 has 15 amino acids. From germline, CDR1 is SGDLS and CDR2 YYNGEE. The junction had 9 bases not matched to a gene; V was cut back by 4 bases and J by 3 bases. In DNA, the CDR3 is TGTGCCAGCAGCCCCAGACAGGGACTGGACACTGAAGCTTTCTTT. Its translation is CASSPRQGLDTEAFF.

The J gene is TRBJ2-3, the V gene TRBV4-1; D call uncertain. Germline CDR1 reads MGHRA; CDR2 reads YSYEKL. The CDR3 contains 14 residues. Trimming left V 0 bases short and J 2 bases short, with 6 bases between. DNA of the CDR3: TGCGCCAGCAGCCAAGATCGGACCACAGATACGCAGTATTTT. Its translation is CASSQDRTTDTQYF.